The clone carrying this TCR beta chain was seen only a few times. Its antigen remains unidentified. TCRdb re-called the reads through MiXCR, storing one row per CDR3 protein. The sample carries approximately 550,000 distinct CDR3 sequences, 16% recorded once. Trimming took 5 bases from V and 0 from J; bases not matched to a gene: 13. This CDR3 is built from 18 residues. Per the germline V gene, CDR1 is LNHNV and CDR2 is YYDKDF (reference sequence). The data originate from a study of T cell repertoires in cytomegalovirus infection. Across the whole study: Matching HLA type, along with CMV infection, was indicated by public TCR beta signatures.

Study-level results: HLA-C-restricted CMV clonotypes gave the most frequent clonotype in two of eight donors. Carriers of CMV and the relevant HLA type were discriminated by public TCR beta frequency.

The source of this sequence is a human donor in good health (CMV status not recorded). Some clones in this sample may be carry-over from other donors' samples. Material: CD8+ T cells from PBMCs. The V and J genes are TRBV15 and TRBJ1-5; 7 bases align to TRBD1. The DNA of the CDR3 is TGTGCCACCAGCTCTCGGCAGGGACAGTTAGATAGCAATCAGCCCCAGCATTTT. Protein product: CATSSRQGQLDSNQPQHF.